This T cell receptor beta chain was obtained from a study of T cells after yellow fever vaccination. Study-level information: Those fractions that held only low numbers of cells were prepared using the SMART-Seq v4 Ultra Low Input RNA kit. Whole-study findings and limits: When the response was secondary, it was weaker but reached its peak faster, day 5 versus 15.

This clonotype was picked up a small number of times. What it binds is not known. From the 5' RACE reads, TCRdb called clonotypes with MiXCR, one entry per CDR3 protein. The table lists 400,000 to 450,000 distinct CDR3 sequences, approximately 19% of them singletons. The CDR3 consists of 15 residues. Per the germline V gene, CDR1 is MDHEN and CDR2 is SYDVKM. The J segment lost 7 bases and the V segment lost 6 bases, leaving 8 bases of the junction unmatched. Sequences were derived from PBMCs, sampled before the yellow fever booster vaccination. This receptor was obtained from a young man who received the YFV17D yellow fever vaccine. The V and J genes are TRBV28 and TRBJ1-6, with TRBD1 matching over 8 bases. CDR3 DNA sequence: TGTGCCAGCAGCACGGCGGACAGGGAGAATTCACCCCTCCACTTT. Translated, it gives CASSTADRENSPLHF.